This TCR beta chain emerged from a study of shared clonotypes between healthy human individuals. V was trimmed by 0 bases and J by 4 bases, leaving 9 bases between them. The CDR3 is 13 amino acids. Germline assignment: CDR1 GTSNPN and CDR2 SVGIG (reference sequence). Only in-frame clones appear in the TCRdb table, and some are missing; sequencing was by immunoSEQ multiplex PCR. The table has about 1.1 million clones, about 72% seen once; the top ten hold approximately 0.95%. Material for sequencing was memory CD4+ T cells from PBMCs. The sample's subset: CD45RA-negative fraction. The TCR originated in a man younger than 35 in good health. Some clones in this sample may be carry-over from other donors' samples. The rearrangement links TRBV30 to TRBJ2-5; D is perhaps TRBD1 (5 bases). CDR3 amino acids: CAWSVIQGETQYF. The CDR3 bases are TGTGCCTGGAGTGTAATCCAGGGAGAGACCCAGTACTTC.